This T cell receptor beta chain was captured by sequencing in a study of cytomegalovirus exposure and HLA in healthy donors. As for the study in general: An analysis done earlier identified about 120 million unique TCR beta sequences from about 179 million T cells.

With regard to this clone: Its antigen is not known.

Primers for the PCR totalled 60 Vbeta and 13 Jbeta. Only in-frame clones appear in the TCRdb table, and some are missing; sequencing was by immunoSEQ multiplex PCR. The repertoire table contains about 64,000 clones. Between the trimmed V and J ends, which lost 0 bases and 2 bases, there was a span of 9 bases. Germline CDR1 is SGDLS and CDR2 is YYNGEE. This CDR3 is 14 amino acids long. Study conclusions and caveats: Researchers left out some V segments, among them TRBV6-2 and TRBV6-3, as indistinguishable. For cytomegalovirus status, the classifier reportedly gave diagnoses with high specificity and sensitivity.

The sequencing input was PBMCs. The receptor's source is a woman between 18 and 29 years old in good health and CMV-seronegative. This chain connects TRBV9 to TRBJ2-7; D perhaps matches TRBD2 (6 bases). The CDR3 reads CASSVEEGAYEQYF. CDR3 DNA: TGTGCCAGCAGCGTAGAGGAGGGAGCCTACGAGCAGTACTTC.